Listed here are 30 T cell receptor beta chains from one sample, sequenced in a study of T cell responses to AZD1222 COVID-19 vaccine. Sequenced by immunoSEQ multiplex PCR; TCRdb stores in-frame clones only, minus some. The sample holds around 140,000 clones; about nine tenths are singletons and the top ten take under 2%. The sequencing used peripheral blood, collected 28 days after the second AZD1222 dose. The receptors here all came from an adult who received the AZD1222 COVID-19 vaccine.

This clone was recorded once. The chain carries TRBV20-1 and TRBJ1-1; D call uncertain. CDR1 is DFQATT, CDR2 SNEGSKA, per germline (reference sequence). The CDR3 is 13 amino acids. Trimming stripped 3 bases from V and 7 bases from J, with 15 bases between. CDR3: CSASTSVGIEAFF. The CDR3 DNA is TGCAGTGCTAGTACCTCGGTAGGAATTGAAGCTTTCTTT.

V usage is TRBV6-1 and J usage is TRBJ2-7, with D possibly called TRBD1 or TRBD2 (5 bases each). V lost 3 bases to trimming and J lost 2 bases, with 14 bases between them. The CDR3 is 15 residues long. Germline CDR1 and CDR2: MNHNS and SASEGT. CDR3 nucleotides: TGTGCCAGCAGTGACCGAGGGGCCCTTGCCTACGAGCAGTACTTC. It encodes CASSDRGALAYEQYF.

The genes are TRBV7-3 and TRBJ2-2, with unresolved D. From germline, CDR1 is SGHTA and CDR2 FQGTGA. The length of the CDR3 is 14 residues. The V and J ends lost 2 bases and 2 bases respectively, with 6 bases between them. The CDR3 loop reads CASSLAENTGELFF. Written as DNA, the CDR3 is TGTGCCAGCAGCTTAGCGGAAAACACCGGGGAGCTGTTTTTT.

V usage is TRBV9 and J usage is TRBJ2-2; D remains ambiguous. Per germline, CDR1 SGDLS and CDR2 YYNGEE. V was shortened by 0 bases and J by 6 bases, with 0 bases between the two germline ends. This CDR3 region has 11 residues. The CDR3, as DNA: TGTGCCAGCAGCGTAGCCGGGGAGCTGTTTTTT. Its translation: CASSVAGELFF.

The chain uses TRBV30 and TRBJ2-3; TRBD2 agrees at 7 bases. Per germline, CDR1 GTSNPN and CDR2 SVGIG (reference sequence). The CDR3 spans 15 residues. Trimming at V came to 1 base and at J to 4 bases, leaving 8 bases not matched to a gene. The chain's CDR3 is CAWSGERGMADTQYF. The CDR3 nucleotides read TGTGCCTGGAGTGGGGAGCGGGGAATGGCAGATACGCAGTATTTT.

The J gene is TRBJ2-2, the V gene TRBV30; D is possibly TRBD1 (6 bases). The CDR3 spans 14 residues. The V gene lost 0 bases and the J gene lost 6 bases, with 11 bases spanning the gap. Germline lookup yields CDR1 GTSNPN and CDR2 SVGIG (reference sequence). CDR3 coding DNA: TGTGCCTGGAGTGTTAAGGGGGAGTCCGGGGAGCTGTTTTTT. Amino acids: CAWSVKGESGELFF.

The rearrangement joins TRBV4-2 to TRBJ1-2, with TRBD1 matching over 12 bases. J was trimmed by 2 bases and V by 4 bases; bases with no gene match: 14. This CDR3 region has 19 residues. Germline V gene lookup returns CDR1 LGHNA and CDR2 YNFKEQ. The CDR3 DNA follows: TGTGCCAGCAGCCCGTACTCCGGGACAGGGGGCGGTTTGAACTATGGCTACACCTTC. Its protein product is CASSPYSGTGGGLNYGYTF.

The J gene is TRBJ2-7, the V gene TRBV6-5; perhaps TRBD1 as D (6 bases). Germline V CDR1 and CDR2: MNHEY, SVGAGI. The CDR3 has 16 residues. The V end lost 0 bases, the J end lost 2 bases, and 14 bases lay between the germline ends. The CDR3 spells CASSYSQGHHPYEQYF. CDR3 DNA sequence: TGTGCCAGCAGTTACTCTCAGGGACACCATCCCTACGAGCAGTACTTC.

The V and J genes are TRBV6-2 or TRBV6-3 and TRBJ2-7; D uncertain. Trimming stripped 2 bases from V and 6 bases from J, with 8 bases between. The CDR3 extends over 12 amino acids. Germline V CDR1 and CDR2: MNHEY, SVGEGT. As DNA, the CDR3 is TGTGCCAGCAGTTACGGGCGGCGCGAGCAGTACTTC. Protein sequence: CASSYGRREQYF.

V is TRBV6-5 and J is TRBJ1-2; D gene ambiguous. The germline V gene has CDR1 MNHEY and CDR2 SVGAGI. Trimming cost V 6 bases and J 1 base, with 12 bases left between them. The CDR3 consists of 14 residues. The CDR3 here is CASRIDGFNYGYTF. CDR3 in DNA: TGTGCCAGCAGAATAGACGGTTTTAACTATGGCTACACCTTC.

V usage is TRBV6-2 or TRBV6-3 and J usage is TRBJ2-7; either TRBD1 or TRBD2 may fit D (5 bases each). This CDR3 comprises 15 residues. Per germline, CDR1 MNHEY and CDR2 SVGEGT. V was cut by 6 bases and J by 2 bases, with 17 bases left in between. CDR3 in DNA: TGTGCCAGCAGCCCCCCCCGGGACGAGCCCTACGAGCAGTACTTC. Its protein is CASSPPRDEPYEQYF.

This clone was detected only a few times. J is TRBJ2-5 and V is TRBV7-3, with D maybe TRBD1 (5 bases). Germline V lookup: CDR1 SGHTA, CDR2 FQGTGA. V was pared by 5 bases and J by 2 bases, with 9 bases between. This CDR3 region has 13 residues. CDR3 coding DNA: TGTGCCAGCAGCGGGGCGTTACAAGAGACCCAGTACTTC. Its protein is CASSGALQETQYF.

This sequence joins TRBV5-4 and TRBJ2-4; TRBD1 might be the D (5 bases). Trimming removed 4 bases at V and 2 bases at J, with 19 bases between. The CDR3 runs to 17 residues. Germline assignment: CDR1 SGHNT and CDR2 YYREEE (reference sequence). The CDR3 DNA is TGTGCCAGCAGCATGTGGGCTATACAGGAATCCAAAAACATTCAGTACTTC. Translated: CASSMWAIQESKNIQYF.

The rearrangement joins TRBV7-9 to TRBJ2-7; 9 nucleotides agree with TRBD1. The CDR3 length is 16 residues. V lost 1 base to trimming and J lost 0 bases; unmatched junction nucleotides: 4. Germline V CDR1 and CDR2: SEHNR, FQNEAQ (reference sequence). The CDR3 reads CASSLGGQGNSYEQYF. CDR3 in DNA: TGTGCCAGCAGCTTAGGTGGACAGGGGAACTCCTACGAGCAGTACTTC.

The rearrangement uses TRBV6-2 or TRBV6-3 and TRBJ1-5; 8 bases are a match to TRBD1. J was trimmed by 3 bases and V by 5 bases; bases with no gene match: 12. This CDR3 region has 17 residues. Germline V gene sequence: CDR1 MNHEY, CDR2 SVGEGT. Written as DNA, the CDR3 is TGTGCCAGCAGTCCCGGGACAGGTGTAGGGAACAATCAGCCCCAGCATTTT. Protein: CASSPGTGVGNNQPQHF.

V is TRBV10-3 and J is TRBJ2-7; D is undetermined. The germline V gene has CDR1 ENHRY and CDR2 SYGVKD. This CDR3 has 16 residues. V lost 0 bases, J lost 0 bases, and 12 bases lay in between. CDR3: CAISESRVGSSYEQYF. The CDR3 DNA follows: TGTGCCATCAGTGAGTCTAGGGTGGGAAGCTCCTACGAGCAGTACTTC.

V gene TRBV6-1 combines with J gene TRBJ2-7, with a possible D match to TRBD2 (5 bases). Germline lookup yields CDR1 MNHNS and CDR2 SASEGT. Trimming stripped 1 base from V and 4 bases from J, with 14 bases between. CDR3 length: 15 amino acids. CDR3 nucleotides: TGTGCCAGCAGTGAAGTGGATCTCACGGGGTACGAGCAGTACTTC. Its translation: CASSEVDLTGYEQYF.

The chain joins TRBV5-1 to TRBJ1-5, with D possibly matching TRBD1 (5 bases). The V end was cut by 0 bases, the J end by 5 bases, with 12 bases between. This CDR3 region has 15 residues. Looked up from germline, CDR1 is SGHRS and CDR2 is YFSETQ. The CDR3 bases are TGCGCCAGCAGCTTGGCGGGGCAGGCACATCAGCCCCAGCATTTT. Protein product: CASSLAGQAHQPQHF.

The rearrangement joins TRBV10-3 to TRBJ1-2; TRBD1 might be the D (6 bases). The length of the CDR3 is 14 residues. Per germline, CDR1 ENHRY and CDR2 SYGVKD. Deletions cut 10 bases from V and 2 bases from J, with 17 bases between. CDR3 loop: CATRPGEGNYGYTF. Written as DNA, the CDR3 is TGTGCCACTCGTCCAGGGGAGGGGAACTATGGCTACACCTTC.

CDR3 DNA: TGTGCCACCAGTGATTTGGACGTGGCCTGGGACAGGGCCAATGAGCAGTTCTTC. Its protein product is CATSDLDVAWDRANEQFF. The rearrangement links TRBV24-1 to TRBJ2-1; 9 nucleotides align to TRBD1. The germline V gene has CDR1 KGHDR and CDR2 SFDVKD. The CDR3 contains 18 residues. The V segment lost 0 bases and the J segment 6 bases; nucleotides outside the gene matches: 11.

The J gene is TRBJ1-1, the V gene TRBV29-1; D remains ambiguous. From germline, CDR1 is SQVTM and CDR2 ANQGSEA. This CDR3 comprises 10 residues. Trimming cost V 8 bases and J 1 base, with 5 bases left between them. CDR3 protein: CSFGNTEAFF. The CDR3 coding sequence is TGCAGCTTCGGGAACACTGAAGCTTTCTTT. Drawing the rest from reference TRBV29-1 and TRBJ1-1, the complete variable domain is SAVISQKPSRDICQRGTSLTIQCQVDSQVTMMFWYRQQPGQSLTLIATANQGSEATYESGFVIDKFPISRPNLTFSTLTVSNMSPEDSSIYLCSFGNTEAFFGQGTRLTVV.

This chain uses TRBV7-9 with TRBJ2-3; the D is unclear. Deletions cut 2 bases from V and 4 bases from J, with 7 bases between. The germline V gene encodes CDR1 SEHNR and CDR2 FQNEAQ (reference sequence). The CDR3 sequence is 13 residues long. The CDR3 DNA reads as TGTGCCAGCAGCTTATTCGCGCCAGATACGCAGTATTTT. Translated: CASSLFAPDTQYF.

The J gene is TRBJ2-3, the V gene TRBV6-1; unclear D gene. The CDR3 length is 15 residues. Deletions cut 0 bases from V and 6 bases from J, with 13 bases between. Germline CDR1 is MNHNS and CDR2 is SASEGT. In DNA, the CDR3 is TGTGCCAGCAGTGAAGCGAACGGAGCAGTTGATACGCAGTATTTT. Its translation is CASSEANGAVDTQYF.

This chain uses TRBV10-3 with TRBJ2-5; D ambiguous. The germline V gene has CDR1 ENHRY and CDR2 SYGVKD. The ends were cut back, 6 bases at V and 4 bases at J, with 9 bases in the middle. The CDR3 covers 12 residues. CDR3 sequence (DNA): TGTGCCATCAGCTCGGGCCCAGAGACCCAGTACTTC. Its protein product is CAISSGPETQYF.

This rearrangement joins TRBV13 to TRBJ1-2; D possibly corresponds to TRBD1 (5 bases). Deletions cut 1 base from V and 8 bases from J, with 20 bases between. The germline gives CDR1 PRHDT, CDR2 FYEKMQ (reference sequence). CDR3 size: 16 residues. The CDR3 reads CASSLAPYGPGIGYTF. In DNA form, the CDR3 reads TGTGCCAGCAGCTTAGCCCCCTACGGGCCAGGGATCGGCTACACCTTC.

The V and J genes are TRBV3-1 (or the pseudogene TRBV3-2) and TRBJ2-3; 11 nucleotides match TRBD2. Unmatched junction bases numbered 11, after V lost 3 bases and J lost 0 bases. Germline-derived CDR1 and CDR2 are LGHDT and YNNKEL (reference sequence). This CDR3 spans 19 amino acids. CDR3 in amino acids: CASSQLAGGLSTSTDTQYF. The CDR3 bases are TGTGCCAGCAGCCAGCTAGCGGGAGGACTAAGTACTAGCACAGATACGCAGTATTTT.

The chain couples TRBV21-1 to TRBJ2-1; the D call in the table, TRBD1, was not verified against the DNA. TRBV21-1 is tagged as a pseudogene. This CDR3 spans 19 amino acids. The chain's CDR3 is CASSKTPFPAGTGRNEQFF. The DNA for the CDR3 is TGTGCCAGCAGCAAAACCCCCTTTCCCGCCGGGACAGGGAGGAATGAGCAGTTCTTC.

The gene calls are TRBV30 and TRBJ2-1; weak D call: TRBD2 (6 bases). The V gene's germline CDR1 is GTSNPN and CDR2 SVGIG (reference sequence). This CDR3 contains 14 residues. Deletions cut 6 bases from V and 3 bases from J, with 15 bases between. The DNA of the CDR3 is TGTGCCTGTACCTCCGAGACTAGCTACAATGAGCAGTTCTTC. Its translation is CACTSETSYNEQFF.

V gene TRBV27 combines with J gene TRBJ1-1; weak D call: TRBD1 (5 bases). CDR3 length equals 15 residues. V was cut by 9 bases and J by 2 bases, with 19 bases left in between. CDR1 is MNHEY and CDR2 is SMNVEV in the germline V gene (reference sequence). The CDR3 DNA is TGTGCCAGTTACCGGGACGTGGGAATTAACACTGAAGCTTTCTTT. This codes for CASYRDVGINTEAFF.

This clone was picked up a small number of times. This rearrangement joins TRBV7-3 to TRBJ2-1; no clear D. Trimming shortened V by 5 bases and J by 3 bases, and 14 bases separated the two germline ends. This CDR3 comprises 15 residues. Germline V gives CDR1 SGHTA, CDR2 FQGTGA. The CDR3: CASSPDPASYNEQFF. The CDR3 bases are TGTGCCAGCAGCCCCGATCCAGCGAGCTACAATGAGCAGTTCTTC.